The 7 T cell receptor beta chains given below trace back to one sample, sequenced in a study of CD8+CD57+ T cells in acquired aplastic anemia. Both TCR beta VDJ combination and CDR3 sequence profiling were carried out. Genomic DNA was the template for this profiling. TCRdb reprocessed the reads via MiXCR and lists one record per CDR3 protein. The sample contains 150,000 to 200,000 distinct CDR3 sequences, about 64% of which appear only once. Sequences were obtained from sorted CD4+, CD8+, or CD8+CD57+ T cells (not recorded which) from PBMCs. These receptors came from a human donor in good health.

V is TRBV29-1 and J is TRBJ2-3; the match to TRBD2 covers 11 bases. Germline loops: CDR1 SQVTM, CDR2 ANQGSEA. This CDR3 is 15 amino acids long. V shed 4 bases, J shed 0 bases, and the junction held 3 bases outside the gene matches. CDR3 in amino acids: CSVGLAGGSTDTQYF. The CDR3 DNA follows: TGCAGCGTTGGCCTAGCGGGAGGAAGCACAGATACGCAGTATTTT.

CDR3 residues: CASRRGLYNEQFF. The CDR3 DNA reads as TGTGCCAGTAGGAGGGGGCTCTACAATGAGCAGTTCTTC. The rearrangement links TRBV19 to TRBJ2-1, with 7 positions matching TRBD1. Germline CDR1 is LNHDA and CDR2 is SQIVND (reference sequence). With 6 bases clipped from V and 3 bases from J, the junction kept 2 bases outside the gene matches. CDR3 length equals 13 residues. Looking up the rest from reference TRBV19 and TRBJ2-1 gives the full variable domain: DGGITQSPKYLFRKEGQNVTLSCEQNLNHDAMYWYRQDPGQGLRLIYYSQIVNDFQKGDIAEGYSVSREKKESFPLTVTSAQKNPTAFYLCASRRGLYNEQFFGPGTRLTVL.

The V gene is TRBV9, the J gene TRBJ2-7; D not resolved. Germline V gene lookup returns CDR1 SGDLS and CDR2 YYNGEE. The germline V and J ends were trimmed by 7 bases and 7 bases, with 18 bases remaining between them. This CDR3 is 13 amino acids long. CDR3 amino acids: CASETMNTGEQYF. The CDR3 DNA reads TGTGCCAGCGAGACAATGAACACCGGGGAGCAGTACTTC. Full variable domain (rest looked up from reference TRBV9 and TRBJ2-7): DSGVTQTPKHLITATGQRVTLRCSPRSGDLSVYWYQQSLDQGLQFLIQYYNGEERAKGNILERFSAQQFPDLHSELNLSSLELGDSALYFCASETMNTGEQYFGPGTRLTVT.

This clonotype was observed a few times. The gene calls are TRBV2 and TRBJ2-3; D remains ambiguous. Trimming removed 8 bases at V and 0 bases at J, with 12 bases between. Per germline, CDR1 SNHLY and CDR2 FYNNEI. This CDR3 has 14 residues. CDR3 nucleotide sequence: TGTGCCAGCCGCGGTACAACTAGCACAGATACGCAGTATTTT. Residues: CASRGTTSTDTQYF.

A word on this clonotype: A read error may account for a junction end that differs from germline. This sequence joins TRBV5-1 and TRBJ1-2; D is ambiguous. The CDR3 extends over 13 amino acids. Per the germline V gene, CDR1 is SGHRS and CDR2 is YFSETQ. This chain's CDR3 is CASSLGSNYGYAF. DNA of the CDR3: TGCGCCAGCAGCTTAGGGTCTAACTATGGCTACGCCTTC. Supplemented by reference TRBV5-1 and TRBJ1-2, the full variable domain reads KAGVTQTPRYLIKTRGQQVTLSCSPISGHRSVSWYQQTPGQGLQFLFEYFSETQRNKGNFPGRFSGRQFSNSRSEMNVSTLELGDSALYLCASSLGSNYGYAFGSGTRLTVV.

There are many counts of this clonotype. The rearrangement uses TRBV7-2 and TRBJ2-3; maybe TRBD2 (5 bases). Looked up from germline, CDR1 is SGHTA and CDR2 is FQGNSA. This CDR3 is built from 16 residues. V lost 1 base and J lost 1, with 12 bases in between. This chain's CDR3 is CASSLELARGTDTQYF. The CDR3 DNA sequence: TGTGCCAGCAGCTTAGAGTTAGCGAGGGGCACAGATACGCAGTATTTT.

Comment on this clonotype: This CDR3 fails to terminate in the conserved phenylalanine or tryptophan, so it likely reflects a read error. The V call is TRBV6-4, the J call TRBJ2-1; TRBD1 matches 8 bases. V lost 4 bases, J lost 7 bases, and 9 bases stayed unmatched. The CDR3 consists of 15 residues. Germline CDR1 MRHNA, CDR2 SNTAGT. CDR3 DNA: TGTGCCAGCAGTGCCGCTCCAGGGGGCTGGAATGAGCAGTTCTCC. It translates to CASSAAPGGWNEQFS.